The 27 T cell receptor beta chains presented below share a single source sample, sequenced in a study of T cells after yellow fever vaccination. TCRdb re-derived calls from the 5' RACE reads in MiXCR, one entry per CDR3 protein. The table includes 300,000 or so distinct CDR3 sequences, about an eighth detected once. Sequencing was performed on CD4+ T cells sorted from PBMCs, taken 45 days after the yellow fever booster vaccination. These receptors came from a man aged 25 to 45 who received the YFV17D yellow fever vaccine.

This clonotype turned up a few times. This chain connects TRBV7-2 to TRBJ1-2, with 7 bases fitting TRBD1. In germline, CDR1 is SGHTA, CDR2 FQGNSA. The CDR3 covers 14 residues. The trim removed 11 bases at V and 3 bases at J, leaving 12 bases unmatched. This chain's CDR3 is CAAGELGQDYGYTF. CDR3 coding DNA: TGTGCCGCTGGCGAATTAGGACAGGACTATGGCTACACCTTC.

The CDR3 nucleotides are TGTGCCAGCAGCTTAGTCGTGGGGAACACAGATACGCAGTATTTT. Translation gives CASSLVVGNTDTQYF. V and J are TRBV7-2 and TRBJ2-3; D unresolved. Germline lookup yields CDR1 SGHTA and CDR2 FQGNSA. The germline V and J ends were trimmed by 1 base and 2 bases, with 10 bases remaining between them. This CDR3 region has 15 residues.

The chain employs TRBV7-9 and TRBJ2-2; D is ambiguous. This CDR3 region has 15 residues. Germline CDR1 SEHNR, CDR2 FQNEAQ (reference sequence). Trimming removed 1 base from V and 3 bases from J, with 9 bases in between. The CDR3 loop is CASSLGSTYTGELFF. DNA of the CDR3: TGTGCCAGCAGCTTAGGGAGTACGTACACCGGGGAGCTGTTTTTT. Full variable domain (rest looked up from reference TRBV7-9 and TRBJ2-2): DTGVSQNPRHKITKRGQNVTFRCDPISEHNRLYWYRQTLGQGPEFLTYFQNEAQLEKSRLLSDRFSAERPKGSFSTLEIQRTEQGDSAMYLCASSLGSTYTGELFFGEGSRLTVL.

This clonotype occurred many times. V usage is TRBV12-3 or TRBV12-4 and J usage is TRBJ2-1; TRBD2 agrees at 7 bases. V trimming: 6 bases; J trimming: 8 bases; junction bases outside the gene matches: 7. This CDR3 region has 13 residues. CDR3 DNA sequence: TGTGCCAGCAGCCTGGGCGGGAGCGATGAGCAGTTCTTC. Residues: CASSLGGSDEQFF.

This clonotype was observed a handful of times. The chain carries TRBV2 and TRBJ2-5; D gene unclear. The CDR3 is 13 amino acids. Germline assignment: CDR1 SNHLY and CDR2 FYNNEI. Trimming took 5 bases from V and 4 from J, leaving 11 bases between them. The CDR3 protein is CASSKTPPETQYF. The CDR3 DNA follows: TGTGCCAGCAGTAAGACTCCCCCAGAGACCCAGTACTTC.

This clonotype was found a few times. The chain links TRBV30 to TRBJ2-3; no clear D. The CDR3 covers 11 residues. Trimming removed 2 bases at V and 2 bases at J, with 2 bases between. From germline, CDR1 is GTSNPN and CDR2 SVGIG (reference sequence). The CDR3 region has the DNA TGTGCCTGGAGTTACACAGATACGCAGTATTTT. This encodes CAWSYTDTQYF.

CDR3 sequence: CASSPFYPYEQYF. The CDR3 DNA sequence: TGTGCCAGCAGCCCCTTTTATCCTTACGAGCAGTACTTC. The J gene is TRBJ2-7, the V gene TRBV27; D is unclear. The CDR3 is 13 residues long. Trimming stripped 6 bases from V and 4 bases from J, with 13 bases between. CDR1 is MNHEY, CDR2 SMNVEV, per germline (reference sequence).

This chain uses TRBV7-2 with TRBJ2-3; unclear D gene. Germline CDR1 is SGHTA and CDR2 is FQGNSA. V dropped 2 bases and J dropped 2 bases, with 5 bases sitting between them. The CDR3 sequence is 13 residues long. The CDR3 region has the DNA TGTGCCAGCAGCTTACTACTCACAGATACGCAGTATTTT. This codes for CASSLLLTDTQYF.

This clonotype was picked up a small number of times. The chain employs TRBV27 and TRBJ2-7; D is uncertain. Germline CDR1 MNHEY, CDR2 SMNVEV (reference sequence). The CDR3 sequence is 13 residues long. Trimming stripped 6 bases from V and 0 bases from J, with 9 bases between. The CDR3 here is CASSGRPSYEQYF. Written as DNA, the CDR3 is TGTGCCAGCAGCGGACGGCCCTCCTACGAGCAGTACTTC.

On this clonotype: This may come from a read error, since a much larger clone is one base off. The CDR3 is CASSPDLLAQYHETQYF. The CDR3 DNA follows: TGTGCCAGCAGCCCCGATCTACTAGCGCAGTACCATGAGACCCAGTACTTC. The V call is TRBV6-2 or TRBV6-3, the J call TRBJ2-5; 7 positions match TRBD2. Per germline, CDR1 MNHEY and CDR2 SVGEGT. The length of the CDR3 is 17 residues.

This clonotype was seen a few times. The chain employs TRBV6-2 or TRBV6-3 and TRBJ1-1, with a weak D call TRBD1 (5 bases). The germline V and J ends were trimmed by 6 bases and 0 bases, with 8 bases remaining between them. This CDR3 comprises 13 residues. Germline CDR1 is MNHEY and CDR2 is SVGEGT. This CDR3 reads CASSRTMNTEAFF. CDR3 coding DNA: TGTGCCAGCAGCAGGACAATGAACACTGAAGCTTTCTTT.

This clonotype appeared a few times. The V and J genes are TRBV6-2 or TRBV6-3 and TRBJ2-2, with 7 positions matching TRBD1. Per the germline V gene, CDR1 is MNHEY and CDR2 is SVGEGT. Trimming took 3 bases from V and 4 from J; bases not matched to a gene: 14. There are 18 residues in the CDR3. In DNA, the CDR3 is TGTGCCAGCAGTTATTCACGATCGACAGGGAAGGCCACCGGGGAGCTGTTTTTT. This codes for CASSYSRSTGKATGELFF.

This clonotype was counted at least ten times. This chain connects TRBV5-6 to TRBJ2-3; no clear D gene. V shed 2 bases and J shed 7 bases, with 14 bases lying between them. CDR3 length equals 14 residues. Germline assignment: CDR1 SGHDT and CDR2 YYEEEE. The CDR3 region has the DNA TGTGCCAGCAGCTTTTCTGCACCACATTATACGCAGTATTTT. Protein sequence: CASSFSAPHYTQYF.

The V and J genes are TRBV20-1 and TRBJ1-1; maybe TRBD1 (6 bases). CDR1 DFQATT and CDR2 SNEGSKA come from the germline V gene (reference sequence). This CDR3 is built from 14 residues. V was cut by 6 bases and J by 3 bases, with 17 bases left in between. The CDR3 sequence is CSAKLQGIDTEAFF. The CDR3 DNA reads as TGCAGTGCCAAACTACAGGGTATAGACACTGAAGCTTTCTTT.

This clonotype was detected many times. This chain uses TRBV6-1 with TRBJ2-3, with a weak D call TRBD1 (6 bases). V shed 11 bases and J shed 1 base, with 13 bases lying between them. The V gene's germline CDR1 is MNHNS and CDR2 SASEGT. This CDR3 has 13 amino acids. CDR3 nucleotide sequence: TGTGCCGCCCGACCAGGGGGCACAGATACGCAGTATTTT. It codes for CAARPGGTDTQYF.

This chain connects TRBV20-1 to TRBJ2-1, with 8 bases fitting TRBD1. Per the germline V gene, CDR1 is DFQATT and CDR2 is SNEGSKA (reference sequence). The J segment lost 6 bases and the V segment lost 2 bases, leaving 9 bases of the junction unmatched. The CDR3 has 15 residues. Here the CDR3 DNA reads TGCAGTGCTAGATTATCAACAGGGGGTCCCAATGAGCAGTTCTTC. Encoded protein: CSARLSTGGPNEQFF.

This clonotype has just a few counts. The chain recombines TRBV18 with TRBJ2-7; 8 bases line up with TRBD2. The CDR3 is made up of 14 amino acids. Unmatched junction bases numbered 10, after V lost 7 bases and J lost 5 bases. Germline V gene lookup returns CDR1 KGHSH and CDR2 LQKENI. The CDR3 sequence is CASFPGAGGNEQYF. For the CDR3, the DNA is TGTGCCAGCTTCCCCGGGGCGGGAGGCAACGAGCAGTACTTC.

The chain has TRBV12-3 or TRBV12-4 and TRBJ2-7; perhaps TRBD1 as D (6 bases). CDR3 size: 13 residues. Trimming left V 5 bases short and J 4 bases short, with 12 bases between. The CDR3 is CASSQGPIYEQYF. DNA for the CDR3: TGTGCCAGCAGTCAGGGGCCGATTTACGAGCAGTACTTC.

The sample holds a few counts of this clonotype. The chain has TRBV12-3 or TRBV12-4 and TRBJ2-2; D ambiguous. The V and J ends lost 3 bases and 0 bases respectively, with 11 bases between them. The CDR3 has 16 amino acids. The CDR3 region is CASSFGVASNTGELFF. In DNA, the CDR3 is TGTGCCAGCAGTTTTGGGGTGGCGTCGAACACCGGGGAGCTGTTTTTT.

This clonotype was detected a few times. The genes are TRBV29-1 and TRBJ1-3; the D gene is possibly TRBD1 (5 bases). Germline lookup yields CDR1 SQVTM and CDR2 ANQGSEA. The CDR3 length is 15 residues. V gave up 4 bases and J gave up 0 bases, with 13 bases separating them. CDR3 sequence (DNA): TGCAGCGTTGGGGGGGAGGGGTCCTCTGGAAACACCATATATTTT. Its translation: CSVGGEGSSGNTIYF.

There are a few counts of this clonotype. The gene calls are TRBV20-1 and TRBJ2-1; D ambiguous. The CDR3 runs 11 residues. Germline-derived CDR1 and CDR2 are DFQATT and SNEGSKA (reference sequence). V was pared by 6 bases and J by 5 bases, with 8 bases between. The CDR3 loop reads CSASADNEQFF. The CDR3, as DNA: TGCAGTGCGTCTGCAGACAATGAGCAGTTCTTC.

This clonotype turned up a few times. The J gene is TRBJ1-1, the V gene TRBV28; D remains ambiguous. CDR1 MDHEN and CDR2 SYDVKM come from the germline V gene. Trimming cost V 8 bases and J 1 base, with 14 bases left between them. The CDR3 is 14 residues long. The CDR3 DNA reads as TGTGCCAGCCGACCCCCAGCGCGGAACACTGAAGCTTTCTTT. Its protein product is CASRPPARNTEAFF.

The V and J genes are TRBV7-6 and TRBJ2-7; maybe TRBD2 (6 bases). The CDR3 sequence is 17 residues long. V was clipped by 5 bases and J by 0 bases, with 20 bases between them. CDR1 SGHVS and CDR2 FNYEAQ come from the germline V gene. The CDR3 protein is CASSQFLPLAPSYEQYF. CDR3 DNA sequence: TGTGCCAGCAGCCAATTTCTACCGCTAGCGCCCTCCTACGAGCAGTACTTC.

The rearrangement uses TRBV20-1 and TRBJ2-5; D is ambiguous. Trimming pared 6 bases from V and 0 bases from J, leaving 8 bases between. Germline V gives CDR1 DFQATT, CDR2 SNEGSKA (reference sequence). This CDR3 is built from 12 residues. The CDR3 reads CSAHGYQETQYF. The CDR3 region has the DNA TGCAGTGCACACGGGTACCAAGAGACCCAGTACTTC.

The CDR3 loop reads CSAGGGGPYNEQFF. The CDR3 DNA reads TGCAGTGCCGGTGGGGGAGGACCCTACAATGAGCAGTTCTTC. V and J are TRBV20-1 and TRBJ2-1, with D tentatively TRBD2 (6 bases). There are 14 residues in the CDR3. V gave up 6 bases and J gave up 2 bases, with 14 bases separating them. CDR1 is DFQATT and CDR2 is SNEGSKA in the germline V gene (reference sequence).

This chain connects TRBV2 to TRBJ2-1, with D perhaps TRBD1 or TRBD2 (5 bases each). V was pared by 6 bases and J by 7 bases, with 13 bases between. CDR1 and CDR2 from the germline V gene are SNHLY and FYNNEI. There are 13 residues in the CDR3. CDR3 in amino acids: CASRGTFGNEQFF. The CDR3 region has the DNA TGTGCCAGCAGGGGGACCTTTGGGAATGAGCAGTTCTTC.

This clonotype was counted a few times. A read error may produce the germline difference seen at one junction end. This chain connects TRBV19 to TRBJ1-1, with 7 bases identical to TRBD1. Germline values: CDR1 LNHDA, CDR2 SQIVND (reference sequence). CDR3 size: 16 residues. CDR3 residues: CASSILWTGRGVWVVF. The CDR3 nucleotides are TGTGCCAGTAGTATCCTGTGGACAGGCCGCGGGGTGTGGGTTGTCTTT.